Below, one T cell receptor (beta chain) is given with its context. Its antigen is still unknown. The sample originates from a study of OX40 agonist ivuxolimab in advanced cancers. The overall study: Earlier treatment with anti-PD-1, anti-PD-L1 or anti-CTLA-4 was permitted, and around 43% had received some.

V lost 5 bases to trimming and J lost 5 bases, with 7 bases between them. Germline V lookup: CDR1 SGHAT, CDR2 FQNNGV. CDR3 size: 11 residues. Only in-frame clones appear in the TCRdb table, and some are missing; sequencing was by immunoSEQ multiplex PCR. The profile covers over 45,000 clones, with 86% appearing a single time and 0.8% to 1% taken by the ten largest. Study-wide results and caveats: Clonal expansion was seen in CD4+ and CD8+ blood T cells by week 6 at 0.1 to 3.0 mg/kg.

The receptor's source is an adult with an advanced solid tumor such as melanoma, head and neck, liver or kidney cancer. Source: CD4+ or CD8+ T cells sorted from blood, taken in a trial of the OX40 agonist ivuxolimab. This chain uses TRBV11-2 with TRBJ2-7; D remains unclear. CDR3 in amino acids: CASSLKHEQYF. The DNA of the CDR3 is TGTGCCAGCAGCCTGAAGCACGAGCAGTACTTC.